The source of this TCR beta chain is a study of blood T cells in healthy people across ages. Findings and limits, study-wide: Because sorting was not performed, PBMCs prevented conclusive naive versus antigen-experienced comparison. Per million T cells, TCR beta diversity dropped about linearly as age rose.

Turning to this clonotype: Antigen: not known.

The length of the CDR3 is 14 residues. The germline CDR1 and CDR2 sequences are SGHTA and FQGNSA. V lost 6 bases, J lost 5 bases, and 16 bases lay in between. Combining a sample-barcoded 5' primer with a J-beta primer mix, a second PCR ran for about 7 to 12 cycles. A template-switch adaptor that had 12 random nucleotides put a tag on each cDNA molecule. TCRdb independently ran MiXCR on the 5' RACE reads; one entry per CDR3 protein. There are 700,000 to 1,000,000 distinct CDR3 sequences in the sample; roughly 44% occur only once, and roughly a fifth lies in the top ten. The sample was blood. This TCR was recovered from a man aged 55 to 69 in good health. The chain couples TRBV7-2 to TRBJ2-5, with D perhaps TRBD1 or TRBD2 (6 bases each). CDR3 sequence: CASRSSGAWETQYF. The CDR3 DNA follows: TGTGCCAGCAGATCCTCGGGGGCTTGGGAGACCCAGTACTTC.